The rows below give T cell receptor beta chains drawn from one sample of a study of blood T cell repertoires in COVID-19. Measured with immunoSEQ multiplex PCR; TCRdb has only the in-frame clones, and not every one. The table shows fewer than 200,000 clones, with roughly 78% occurring only once. Sequencing input: peripheral blood. All receptors derive from a man between 70 and 80 years old with active or convalescent COVID-19. The CDR3 runs from the conserved cysteine through the conserved F or W. A D gene is named only where the DNA matches it firmly. Clone size is shown for a subset of rows, as once, few, many or a class of expanded clone.

TGTGCCAGCAGCCGGGACAGGGGTGAGGCTGAAGCTTTCTTT CASSRDRGEAEAFF TRBV6-5 . TRBD1 TRBJ1-1
TGTGCCACCAGTGACCCAGGCACAGATACGCAGTATTTT CATSDPGTDTQYF TRBV24-1 once . TRBJ2-3
TGTGCCAGCAGTCACCCGGAGGATGAGCAGTTCTTC CASSHPEDEQFF TRBV6-2/TRBV6-3 . . TRBJ2-1
TGTGCCAGCAGTGAAGCGTACAGGGGGACCTACGAGCAGTACTTC CASSEAYRGTYEQYF TRBV6-1 once TRBD1 TRBJ2-7
TGCGCCAGCAGCCAAGAACGGGGGGGCACGCTGCGTGGCTACACCTTC CASSQERGGTLRGYTF TRBV4-1 . . TRBJ1-2
TGTGCCAGCAGTGGCCGGGGTAGCTCCTATAATTCACCCCTCCACTTT CASSGRGSSYNSPLHF TRBV2 . . TRBJ1-6
TGTGCCGGCGAGTACGGGACAGGGAAAGGCTACACCTTC CAGEYGTGKGYTF TRBV6-5 once TRBD1 TRBJ1-2
TGCGCCAGCAGCCACGAGTACTCCTACAATGAGCAGTTCTTC CASSHEYSYNEQFF TRBV5-1 . . TRBJ2-1
TGTGCCAGCAGCCAACTGGCGGTTCAGCCCCAGCATTTT CASSQLAVQPQHF TRBV3-1/TRBV3-2 . . TRBJ1-5
TGTGCCAGCAGTGGGGAGGACTATGGCTACACCTTC CASSGEDYGYTF TRBV2 . . TRBJ1-2
TGTGCCAGCAGCACCTACAGGGAATCCTACGAGCAGTACTTC CASSTYRESYEQYF TRBV9 . . TRBJ2-7
TGCAGCGTTGAACGGCGAGGGTCCGCTTTCTTT CSVERRGSAFF TRBV29-1 . . TRBJ1-1
TGCGCCAGCAGCTTTGGGGGCCCGGCAACTAATGAAAAACTGTTTTTT CASSFGGPATNEKLFF TRBV5-1 . . TRBJ1-4
TGTGCCAGCAGCTTAACAGGGAATGAAAAACTGTTTTTT CASSLTGNEKLFF TRBV5-4 . . TRBJ1-4
TGTGCCAGCAGCACTGGACAGGGGGACACTGAAGCTTTCTTT CASSTGQGDTEAFF TRBV11-2 . TRBD1 TRBJ1-1
TGTGCCAGCACGGCGGGGCGTACCCAAAACATTCAGTACTTC CASTAGRTQNIQYF TRBV4-2 . . TRBJ2-4
TGTGCCTGGACGCCCTGGGGGCGAACAGATACGCAGTATTTT CAWTPWGRTDTQYF TRBV30 . . TRBJ2-3
TGCGCCAGCAGCACCGGGGAGGGACAAGAGACCCAGTACTTC CASSTGEGQETQYF TRBV5-1 once TRBD2 TRBJ2-5
TGTGCCAGCAGTTACTCGAAGAACGGCGAGGAGTACTTC CASSYSKNGEEYF TRBV6-2/TRBV6-3 . . TRBJ2-4
TGTGCCAGTAGTGACAGACAGCCCGGACGGGCTGAAAAACTGTTTTTT CASSDRQPGRAEKLFF TRBV19 once . TRBJ1-4
TGCGCCAGCAGCTTTGAGGGACAGGCCAACACCGGGGAGCTGTTTTTT CASSFEGQANTGELFF TRBV5-1 . TRBD1 TRBJ2-2
TGCGCCAGCAGCTTGTTAGTCACTAGCGGGAGCGCTGAGCAGTTCTTC CASSLLVTSGSAEQFF TRBV5-1 . TRBD2 TRBJ2-1